The 27 T cell receptor beta chains reported below all come from one sample, sequenced in a study of Graves' ophthalmopathy and Graves' hyperthyroidism. RNA transcripts were the template, and TCR beta CDR3 regions were amplified from them. The first round was an RT-PCR with HTBI primers, and the second round was a multiplex PCR. TCRdb passed the multiplex PCR reads through MiXCR, listing each CDR3 protein once. Seen here are 650,000 to 800,000 distinct CDR3 sequences, 35% to 50% observed once, and the top ten hold roughly 3.5%. Sequencing was performed on peripheral blood. These receptor sequences come from an adult man with Graves' ophthalmopathy.

At least ten counts were recorded for this clonotype. V usage is TRBV7-9 and J usage is TRBJ1-1; 8 bases fit TRBD1. CDR1 SEHNR and CDR2 FQNEAQ come from the germline V gene (reference sequence). There are 15 residues in the CDR3. V gave up 2 bases and J gave up 4 bases; unmatched junction bases: 6. CDR3 sequence reads: CASSLPQGATTEAFF. For the CDR3, the DNA is TGTGCCAGCAGCTTACCCCAGGGGGCTACCACTGAAGCTTTCTTT.

The chain carries TRBV10-3 and TRBJ1-5; no firm D call. V was pared by 10 bases and J by 4 bases, with 20 bases between. CDR1 is ENHRY, CDR2 SYGVKD, per germline. The CDR3 is made up of 15 amino acids. The CDR3 region has the DNA TGTGCCAGCTCAACTAGTCTACAGAATAATCAGCCCCAGCATTTT. This sequence encodes CASSTSLQNNQPQHF.

Many counts were recorded for this clonotype. This chain joins TRBV10-3 and TRBJ1-2, with TRBD1 matching over 9 bases. V lost 2 bases to trimming and J lost 1 base; unmatched junction nucleotides: 5. The CDR3 totals 16 residues. The germline gives CDR1 ENHRY, CDR2 SYGVKD. The CDR3 sequence: CAISEERTGVNYGYTF. The CDR3 DNA sequence: TGTGCCATCAGTGAGGAGAGGACAGGGGTTAACTATGGCTACACCTTC.

V is TRBV6-5 and J is TRBJ1-4, with D possibly being TRBD1 (5 bases). Between the trimmed V and J ends, which lost 6 bases and 7 bases, there was a span of 18 bases. This CDR3 has 15 residues. Germline V gene data show CDR1 as MNHEY and CDR2 as SVGAGI. The CDR3 nucleotides read TGTGCCAGCAGGCGATCACAAGCGGGGGGTGAAAAACTGTTTTTT. Amino acid sequence: CASRRSQAGGEKLFF.

This clonotype was seen many times. J is TRBJ1-2 and V is TRBV5-8; no definite D call. Germline V gene sequence: CDR1 SGHTS, CDR2 YDEGEE. The V and J ends lost 0 bases and 4 bases respectively, with 10 bases between them. The CDR3 is made up of 14 amino acids. The CDR3 DNA reads TGTGCCAGCAGCTTGGCCAGGACCGCCTATGGCTACACCTTC. Translation gives CASSLARTAYGYTF.

A few counts support this clonotype. This chain uses TRBV5-6 with TRBJ1-4, with 10 bases lining up with TRBD1. V gave up 4 bases and J gave up 4 bases; unmatched junction bases: 4. Per germline, CDR1 SGHDT and CDR2 YYEEEE. This CDR3 has 15 amino acids. The CDR3 is CASSIRTGGNEKLFF. The CDR3 region has the DNA TGTGCCAGCAGCATCAGGACAGGGGGTAATGAAAAACTGTTTTTT.

On this clonotype itself: A much larger clone differs from this one at a single base, so this may be a read error. J is TRBJ1-3 and V is TRBV4-1, with D unresolved. Per germline, CDR1 MGHRA and CDR2 YSYEKL. There are 11 residues in the CDR3. CDR3 amino acids: CASGQGYTIYF. The CDR3 region has the DNA TGTGCCAGCGGCCAAGGGTACACCATATATTTT.

The chain has TRBV4-1 and TRBJ2-5; 7 bases agree with TRBD2. Germline V gene sequence: CDR1 MGHRA, CDR2 YSYEKL. The CDR3 is made up of 16 amino acids. Losses at the gene ends were 1 base for V and 6 bases for J; bases not matched to a gene: 11. The CDR3 DNA follows: TGCGCCAGCAGCCAAGCCTTTGGACTAGGGGAAAAGACCCAGTACTTC. Translating it yields CASSQAFGLGEKTQYF.

The sample holds many counts of this clonotype. The chain carries TRBV25-1 and TRBJ1-4; unclear D gene. Germline V gene sequence: CDR1 MGHDK, CDR2 SYGVNS. The ends were cut back, 6 bases at V and 6 bases at J, with 17 bases in the middle. There are 15 residues in the CDR3. CDR3 sequence reads: CASRGSDKFDEKLFF. CDR3 sequence (DNA): TGTGCCAGCAGGGGCTCCGACAAGTTTGATGAAAAACTGTTTTTT.

This chain uses TRBV15 with TRBJ1-5; TRBD1 agrees at 9 bases. The junction had 9 bases not matched to a gene; V was cut back by 4 bases and J by 14 bases. Per the germline V gene, CDR1 is LNHNV and CDR2 is YYDKDF (reference sequence). The CDR3 runs 13 residues. The CDR3 nucleotides are TGTGCCACCAGCAAGGACAGGGGAGCCTACGAGCATTTT. Residues: CATSKDRGAYEHF.

This clonotype came up a few times. The genes are TRBV4-3 and TRBJ1-5; TRBD1 matches at 8 bases. The CDR3 length is 17 residues. Germline V gene data show CDR1 as LGHNA and CDR2 as YSLEER. The junction had 8 bases not matched to a gene; V was cut back by 3 bases and J by 1 base. CDR3: CASSHPDRAVSNQPQHF. The CDR3 DNA reads as TGCGCCAGCAGCCACCCGGACAGGGCAGTGAGCAATCAGCCCCAGCATTTT.

A note on this clonotype: At one of its ends the junction is not consistent with the germline gene, which may arise from a read error. CDR3 amino acids: CASSTAPQRASVLTF. CDR3 nucleotide sequence: TGTGCCAGCAGCACGGCACCTCAGAGGGCCAGCGTCCTGACTTTC. The V gene is TRBV25-1, the J gene TRBJ2-6, with a tentative D call TRBD2 (5 bases). Germline lookup yields CDR1 MGHDK and CDR2 SYGVNS. The CDR3 extends over 15 amino acids.

On this clonotype: An end of the junction does not agree with germline; a read error may underlie this. The genes are TRBV5-1 and TRBJ2-6; 7 nucleotides match TRBD1. This CDR3 contains 17 residues. Looked up from germline, CDR1 is SGHRS and CDR2 is YFSETQ. CDR3 protein: CASSSGRGISGANVLTF. CDR3 DNA: TGTGCCAGCAGCTCTGGCAGGGGGATCTCTGGGGCCAACGTCCTGACTTTC.

The chain combines TRBV5-6 with TRBJ1-4, with 7 bases lining up with TRBD1. The CDR3 totals 14 residues. Germline V lookup: CDR1 SGHDT, CDR2 YYEEEE. J gave up 10 bases and V 6 bases, and 12 bases lay outside the gene matches. This CDR3 is CASITRTGDGKLFF. The CDR3 coding sequence is TGTGCCAGCATCACCCGGACAGGAGATGGAAAACTGTTTTTT.

This clonotype was found a few times. The chain couples TRBV11-3 to TRBJ2-7, with TRBD2 matching 12 bases. V lost 3 bases to trimming and J lost 2 bases; unmatched junction nucleotides: 2. The CDR3 contains 15 residues. Germline CDR1 is SGHNT and CDR2 is YENEEA. The CDR3 region has the DNA TGTGCCAGCAGCTTGACTAGCGGGAGACCCTACGAGCAGTACTTC. This sequence encodes CASSLTSGRPYEQYF.

Comment on this clonotype: One base away lies a much larger clone, so this may be a sequencing read error. J is TRBJ2-6 and V is TRBV29-1; maybe TRBD1 (5 bases). Germline V gene lookup returns CDR1 SQVTM and CDR2 ANQGSEA. The CDR3 consists of 14 residues. The CDR3 is CSVEVSSGANVLAF. The CDR3 nucleotides read TGCAGCGTTGAGGTGAGCTCTGGGGCCAACGTCCTGGCTTTC. Based on the CDR3 plus reference TRBV29-1 and TRBJ2-6, the full variable domain is SAVISQKPSRDICQRGTSLTIQCQVDSQVTMMFWYRQQPGQSLTLIATANQGSEATYESGFVIDKFPISRPNLTFSTLTVSNMSPEDSSIYLCSVEVSSGANVLAFGAGSRLTVL.

By sample share, this clonotype is medium-sized. The genes are TRBV2 and TRBJ1-6; D not certain. CDR1 is SNHLY and CDR2 is FYNNEI in the germline V gene. The CDR3 sequence is 13 residues long. Between the trimmed V and J ends, which lost 2 bases and 11 bases, there was a span of 10 bases. The CDR3 DNA reads TGTGCCAGCAGTGAAAATTCCCGAGCACCCCTCCACTTT. As protein: CASSENSRAPLHF.

This clonotype was picked up many times. The chain links TRBV20-1 to TRBJ2-7, with unresolved D. The CDR3 sequence is 14 residues long. Germline V gene sequence: CDR1 DFQATT, CDR2 SNEGSKA (reference sequence). With 5 bases removed from V and 2 bases from J, the gap between germline ends came to 16 bases. CDR3 nucleotides: TGCAGTGCTGGACCGGGCCCTACTACCTACGAGCAGTACTTC. This encodes CSAGPGPTTYEQYF.

The gene calls are TRBV24-1 and TRBJ1-5; 9 nucleotides line up with TRBD1. This CDR3 is 17 amino acids long. Unmatched junction bases numbered 16, after V lost 3 bases and J lost 11 bases. Germline CDR1 KGHDR, CDR2 SFDVKD. The CDR3, as DNA: TGTGCCACCAGTGATCGTGACCGGGACAGGGTCCTGGGGACCCAGCATTTT. Translation: CATSDRDRDRVLGTQHF.

Here the CDR3 DNA reads TGCGCCAGCAGCCAAGCTGGCGGGGGCCGCCTCACCGGGGAGCTGTTTTTT. It specifies CASSQAGGGRLTGELFF. The rearrangement links TRBV5-1 to TRBJ2-2, with a tentative D call TRBD2 (7 bases). Germline V lookup: CDR1 SGHRS, CDR2 YFSETQ. The CDR3 has 17 amino acids. V lost 4 bases to trimming and J lost 4 bases, with 20 bases between them.

With regard to this clonotype: The CDR3 ends on some other residue instead of the conserved phenylalanine or tryptophan, so this is likely a read error. The genes are TRBV9 and TRBJ2-7, with D possibly TRBD2 on 6 matching bases. Germline V gene lookup returns CDR1 SGDLS and CDR2 YYNGEE. The V end was cut by 4 bases, the J end by 6 bases, with 17 bases between. The CDR3 consists of 14 residues. The CDR3 sequence: CASSQGVSGGEQYC. The CDR3 DNA reads as TGTGCCAGCAGCCAAGGGGTCTCCGGGGGCGAGCAGTACTGC.

This clonotype turned up a few times. This chain links TRBV30 with TRBJ1-2, with TRBD1 identical over 7 bases. CDR3 length: 13 residues. V shed 7 bases, J shed 6 bases, and the junction held 11 bases outside the gene matches. Germline CDR1 is GTSNPN and CDR2 is SVGIG (reference sequence). CDR3 nucleotide sequence: TGTGCCTCACACACCACAGGGGATCATGGCTACACCTTC. It is translated as CASHTTGDHGYTF.

The rearrangement uses TRBV20-1 and TRBJ1-5; 7 bases fit TRBD1. The ends lost 3 bases at V and 9 bases at J; junction bases unmatched: 11. CDR3 length: 14 amino acids. Germline V gene lookup returns CDR1 DFQATT and CDR2 SNEGSKA (reference sequence). This CDR3 is CSASAPPGGWPQHF. The CDR3 DNA reads as TGCAGTGCTAGCGCCCCTCCAGGGGGTTGGCCCCAGCATTTT.

V is TRBV19 and J is TRBJ2-2; D is ambiguous. Germline V gene lookup returns CDR1 LNHDA and CDR2 SQIVND (reference sequence). Trimming took off 3 bases at V and 3 bases at J, with 17 bases between the two ends. The CDR3 is made up of 17 amino acids. The CDR3 nucleotides are TGTGCCAGTAGTATGTTCCCACCCTCAGGCGACACCGGGGAGCTGTTTTTT. Protein sequence: CASSMFPPSGDTGELFF.

At least ten counts were recorded for this clonotype. The chain employs TRBV7-8 and TRBJ1-6, with 10 bases aligning to TRBD1. The junction had 7 bases not matched to a gene; V was cut back by 5 bases and J by 9 bases. Per the germline V gene, CDR1 is SGHVS and CDR2 is FQNEAQ. The CDR3 sequence is 15 residues long. The CDR3: CASSIEGTGASPLHF. As DNA, the CDR3 is TGTGCCAGCAGCATAGAAGGGACAGGGGCTTCACCCCTCCACTTT.

The chain is built from TRBV10-3 and TRBJ1-1, with 7 bases fitting TRBD1. After removal of 8 bases from V and 1 base from J, the junction contained 7 bases not matched to a gene. CDR1 is ENHRY, CDR2 SYGVKD, per germline. This CDR3 spans 14 amino acids. Here the CDR3 reads CAIRTGERNTEAFF. CDR3 sequence (DNA): TGTGCCATCCGCACAGGGGAACGGAACACTGAAGCTTTCTTT.

About this clonotype itself: The final CDR3 position lacks the conserved phenylalanine or tryptophan, pointing to a likely read error. The chain carries TRBV12-3 or TRBV12-4 and TRBJ2-5; D uncertain. Trimming cost V 4 bases and J 7 bases, with 13 bases left between them. CDR3 length equals 13 residues. CDR3 nucleotides: TGTGCCAGCAGTTACTCTTTAAAGGGGACCCAGTACTAC. Its translation: CASSYSLKGTQYY.